This TCR beta chain was profiled in a study of cytotoxic CD8 clonotypes in ibrutinib-treated CLL (dated by TCRdb to 2020 to 2023). About the investigation overall: The cohort was composed of around twelve relapsed/refractory and approximately 14 treatment-naive patients; IGHV unmutated status was identified in some 17 patients. Responses were partial in roughly 24 patients and complete in 2; after median about 68 months follow-up, about 14 stayed in remission and about twelve progressed. The response samples were drawn at a median of roughly twelve months into treatment, with a range of roughly 6 to 36 months. On average, each sample had approximately 260,000 productive templates and roughly 95,000 productive rearrangements. Longitudinal samples were available for about 30% of the roughly 90 trial participants. Cryopreserved peripheral blood mononuclear cells were collected at three points: before therapy, at response, and at either sustained remission or disease progression. Patients were still on ibrutinib when every remission and progressive disease sample was collected.

The time point tag for this specimen amounts to: progressive disease on ibrutinib. Around 2 micrograms of genomic DNA were extracted from cryopreserved PBMCs for TCR beta library preparation. Longitudinal blood samples from CLL patients receiving ibrutinib monotherapy were subjected to high-throughput TCR beta sequencing. Patients were enrolled in a phase 2 open-label single-center ibrutinib monotherapy trial. At the junction V is shortened by 4 bases and J by 1 base, with 10 bases in between. Including the terminal cysteine and phenylalanine, the CDR3 comprises 14 residues. The retained sequence is limited to the CDR3, 42 bases, with the frame set at the first base. In the germline V gene, CDR1 corresponds to SGHVS and CDR2 to FQNEAQ. In regard to this clone: Which antigen it targets is not known. Base-call qualities are not available, and no considerably larger clone is one nucleotide away.

A MiSeq instrument was used for deep resolution sequencing, which targeted depths ranging from 1 in 1 million up to 1 in 200,000 T cells, with coverage averaging 10x for each clonotype. The immunoSEQ hsTCRB Kit was used to generate the TCR beta libraries. Per the source publication's procedure: Data were analyzed with ImmunoSEQ Data Assistant and ImmunoSEQ Analyzer, with V, D and J genes assigned per IMGT definitions. Clonality, with values ranging from 0 to 1, was calculated as one minus the normalized Shannon entropy of productive rearrangement frequencies. Only overrepresented clonotypes making up at least 0.05% of the repertoire of each patient were included in the public clonotype analysis. About a dozen age-matched healthy donor repertoires from immuneACCESS served as clonality controls. TCRdb's version of the immuneACCESS table is confined to in-frame rearrangements and falls short of the full clone set. An unresolved V gene accounts for under half of the shortfall where checked; the remainder is of unknown origin. V and J calls plus clone size are reproduced from that table; the DNA served to infer D and trimming. The sample records 250,000 to 350,000 clones, approximately 76% of which are singletons. The ten biggest clones cover about 5.7% of the sample.

Study-level results and caveats: Sustained-remission and progressing patients did not have matched sampling times, and lymph node repertoires were not examined. Clonality rose at ibrutinib response, remained stable during sustained remission, and dropped back toward baseline at progression. At baseline, clonality was higher than in age-matched healthy donors and showed a strong correlation with circulating CD8+ T-cell counts. Public clonotypes were rare and either shrank or stayed stable during treatment, and the rise in clonality at ibrutinib response reflected expansion of private clonotypes.

The sequence derives from a human donor with chronic lymphocytic leukemia. The input for sequencing was PBMCs, taken at disease progression, from a patient treated with ibrutinib. This receptor chain uses TRBV7-8 and TRBJ2-5, and perhaps TRBD2 as D gene, on 6 matching bases. The CDR3 protein sequence reads: CASSWAGFQETQYF. The DNA reads as follows: TGTGCCAGCAGCTGGGCGGGGTTCCAAGAGACCCAGTACTTC. With the rest looked up from the reference TRBV7-8 and TRBJ2-5 genes rather than sequenced, the full variable domain is GAGVSQSPRYKVAKRGQDVALRCDPISGHVSLFWYQQALGQGPEFLTYFQNEAQLDKSGLPSDRFFAERPEGSVSTLKIQRTQQEDSAVYLCASSWAGFQETQYFGPGTRLLVL.